This TCR beta chain was recovered during a study of blood T cell repertoires in COVID-19. Using immunoSEQ multiplex PCR, the repertoire was profiled, and TCRdb retains in-frame clones only, with some absent. The sample consists of about 160,000 clones, approximately 86% of them appearing once. V lost 2 bases to trimming and J lost 1 base; unmatched junction nucleotides: 6. This CDR3 region has 16 residues. The germline CDR1 and CDR2 sequences are SGHTA and FQGNSA. Source material: peripheral blood. The TCR comes from a man in his fifties or sixties with COVID-19, enrolled during active disease. The rearrangement links TRBV7-2 to TRBJ1-1; TRBD1 agrees at 8 bases. Written as DNA, the CDR3 is TGTGCCAGCAGCTTAAGACAGGGGCTTCCGAACACTGAAGCTTTCTTT. This sequence encodes CASSLRQGLPNTEAFF.